This T cell receptor (beta chain) is drawn from a study of blood T cell repertoires in COVID-19. Here immunoSEQ multiplex PCR was the method, and the copy in TCRdb shows in-frame clones only, minus some. The repertoire holds fewer than 400,000 clones, with around 90% as singletons. Living in under 30 US areas, the participants were between about 18 and 95 years of age. Membership in each cohort depended on participant-reported clinical history. Sequenced sample: PBMCs or T cells enriched from blood (not recorded which). The TCR comes from a man between 60 and 75 years old who had recovered from COVID-19.

CDR3 DNA sequence: TGTGCCAGCTCCCCCGCGGCTGATGGTGTAGATACGCAGTATTTT. This translates into CASSPAADGVDTQYF. The chain joins TRBV18 to TRBJ2-3; D is undetermined. Germline CDR1 reads KGHSH; CDR2 reads LQKENI. V was shortened by 6 bases and J by 5 bases, with 18 bases between the two germline ends. This CDR3 contains 15 residues.